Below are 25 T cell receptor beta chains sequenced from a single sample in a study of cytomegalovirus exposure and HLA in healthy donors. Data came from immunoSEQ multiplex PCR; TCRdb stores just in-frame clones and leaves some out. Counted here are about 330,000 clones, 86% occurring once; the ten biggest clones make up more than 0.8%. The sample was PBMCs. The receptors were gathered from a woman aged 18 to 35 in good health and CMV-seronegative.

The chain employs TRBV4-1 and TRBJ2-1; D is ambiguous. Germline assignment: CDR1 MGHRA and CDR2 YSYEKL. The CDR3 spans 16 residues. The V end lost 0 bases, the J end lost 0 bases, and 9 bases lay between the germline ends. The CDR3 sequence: CASSQDVGVSYNEQFF. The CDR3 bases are TGCGCCAGCAGCCAAGATGTCGGAGTCTCCTACAATGAGCAGTTCTTC.

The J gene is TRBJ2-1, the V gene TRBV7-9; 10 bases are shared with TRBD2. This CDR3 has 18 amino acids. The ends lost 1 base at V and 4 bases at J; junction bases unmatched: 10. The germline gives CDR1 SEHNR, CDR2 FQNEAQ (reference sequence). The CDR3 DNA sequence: TGTGCCAGCAGCTTAGGGGGCGGGGAGCGGGAGGGTTACAATGAGCAGTTCTTC. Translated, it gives CASSLGGGEREGYNEQFF. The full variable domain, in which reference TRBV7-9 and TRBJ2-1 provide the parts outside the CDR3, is DTGVSQNPRHKITKRGQNVTFRCDPISEHNRLYWYRQTLGQGPEFLTYFQNEAQLEKSRLLSDRFSAERPKGSFSTLEIQRTEQGDSAMYLCASSLGGGEREGYNEQFFGPGTRLTVL.

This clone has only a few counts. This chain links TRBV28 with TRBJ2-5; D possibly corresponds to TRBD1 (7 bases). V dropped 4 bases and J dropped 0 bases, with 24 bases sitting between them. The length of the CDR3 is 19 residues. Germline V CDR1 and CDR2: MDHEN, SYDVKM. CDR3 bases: TGTGCCAGCAGTTCCCCTTTGGCTGCGGGACAGTCGTACCAAGAGACCCAGTACTTC. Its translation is CASSSPLAAGQSYQETQYF.

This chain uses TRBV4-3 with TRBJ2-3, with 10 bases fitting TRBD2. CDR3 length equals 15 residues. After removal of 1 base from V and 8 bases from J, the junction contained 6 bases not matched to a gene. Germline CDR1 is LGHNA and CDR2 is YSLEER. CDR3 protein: CASSQVTSGAGTQYF. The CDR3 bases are TGCGCCAGCAGCCAAGTAACTAGCGGGGCTGGTACGCAGTATTTT.

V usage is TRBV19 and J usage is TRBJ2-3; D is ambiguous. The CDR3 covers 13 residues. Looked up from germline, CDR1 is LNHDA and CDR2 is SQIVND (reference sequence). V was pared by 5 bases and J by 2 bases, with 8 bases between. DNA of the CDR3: TGTGCCAGTAGTTTTAGCTCCACAGATACGCAGTATTTT. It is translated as CASSFSSTDTQYF.

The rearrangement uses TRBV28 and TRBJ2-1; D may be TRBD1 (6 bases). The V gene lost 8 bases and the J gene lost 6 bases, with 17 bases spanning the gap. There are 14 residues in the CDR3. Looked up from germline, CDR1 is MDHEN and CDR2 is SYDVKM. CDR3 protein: CASRGQGSRNEQFF. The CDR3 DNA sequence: TGTGCCAGCCGTGGCCAGGGGAGTCGCAATGAGCAGTTCTTC.

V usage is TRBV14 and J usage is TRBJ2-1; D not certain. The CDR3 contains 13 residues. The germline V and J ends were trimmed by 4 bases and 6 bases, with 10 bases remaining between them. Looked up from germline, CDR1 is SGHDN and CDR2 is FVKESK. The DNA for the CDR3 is TGTGCCAGCAGCCCACCACCCGGCAATGAGCAGTTCTTC. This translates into CASSPPPGNEQFF.

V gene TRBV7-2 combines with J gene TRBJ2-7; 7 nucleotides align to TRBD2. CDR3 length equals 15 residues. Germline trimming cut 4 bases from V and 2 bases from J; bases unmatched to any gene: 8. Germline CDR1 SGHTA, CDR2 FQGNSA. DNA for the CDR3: TGTGCCAGCAGCTCCTCTAGCGGACTTACCTACGAGCAGTACTTC. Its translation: CASSSSSGLTYEQYF.

In nucleotides, the CDR3 is TGTGCCAGCAGCTTAGGGTACGGGGGCTACGAGCAGTACTTC. Translating gives CASSLGYGGYEQYF. This chain links TRBV11-3 with TRBJ2-7, with D maybe TRBD2 (6 bases). The CDR3 contains 14 residues. V lost 1 base, J lost 3 bases, and 10 bases lay in between. Germline CDR1 reads SGHNT; CDR2 reads YENEEA.

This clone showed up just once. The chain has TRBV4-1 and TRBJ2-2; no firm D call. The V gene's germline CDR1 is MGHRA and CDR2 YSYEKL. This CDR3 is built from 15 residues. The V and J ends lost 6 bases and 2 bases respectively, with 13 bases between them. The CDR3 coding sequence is TGCGCCAGCAGACGGGTCCTTACTAACACCGGGGAGCTGTTTTTT. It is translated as CASRRVLTNTGELFF.

In nucleotides, the CDR3 is TGCAGCGTCCGGGACAGGGGAGCTCAGCCCCAGCATTTT. It codes for CSVRDRGAQPQHF. The J gene is TRBJ1-5, the V gene TRBV29-1; 10 bases fit TRBD1. The V segment lost 6 bases and the J segment 6 bases; nucleotides outside the gene matches: 5. Germline V lookup: CDR1 SQVTM, CDR2 ANQGSEA. The CDR3 has 13 amino acids.

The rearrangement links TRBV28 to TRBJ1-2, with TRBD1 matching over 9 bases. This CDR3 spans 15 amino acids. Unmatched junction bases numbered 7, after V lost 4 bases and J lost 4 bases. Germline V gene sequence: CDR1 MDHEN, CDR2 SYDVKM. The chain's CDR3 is CASSWGQGLGYGYTF. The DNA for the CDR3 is TGTGCCAGCAGTTGGGGACAGGGTCTGGGCTATGGCTACACCTTC.

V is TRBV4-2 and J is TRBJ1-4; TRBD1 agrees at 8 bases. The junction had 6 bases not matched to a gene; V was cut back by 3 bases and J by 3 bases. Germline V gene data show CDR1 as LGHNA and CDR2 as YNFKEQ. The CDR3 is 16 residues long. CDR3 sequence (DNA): TGTGCCAGCAGCCAGAACCAGGGGGCTGCTAATGAAAAACTGTTTTTT. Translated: CASSQNQGAANEKLFF.

The CDR3 DNA is TGTGCCAGCAGCGTAGGTGGGACAGGGGTTTTTGGCGAGCAGTACTTC. Its protein is CASSVGGTGVFGEQYF. V gene TRBV9 combines with J gene TRBJ2-7, with TRBD1 identical over 10 bases. With V trimmed by 0 bases and J by 6 bases, 9 bases remained unmatched. Germline CDR1 is SGDLS and CDR2 is YYNGEE. The CDR3 runs to 16 residues.

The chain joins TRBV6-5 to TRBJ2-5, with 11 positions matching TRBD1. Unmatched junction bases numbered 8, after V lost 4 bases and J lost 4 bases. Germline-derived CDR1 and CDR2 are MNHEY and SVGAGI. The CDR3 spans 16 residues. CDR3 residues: CASSSGTGGAGETQYF. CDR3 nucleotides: TGTGCCAGCAGTTCCGGGACAGGGGGTGCCGGAGAGACCCAGTACTTC.

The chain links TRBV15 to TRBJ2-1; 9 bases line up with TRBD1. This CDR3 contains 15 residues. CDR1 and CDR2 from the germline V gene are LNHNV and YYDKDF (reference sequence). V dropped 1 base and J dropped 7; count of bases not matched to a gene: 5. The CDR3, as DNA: TGTGCCACCAGCAGAGGAGGGACAGGGTCGAATGAGCAGTTCTTC. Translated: CATSRGGTGSNEQFF.

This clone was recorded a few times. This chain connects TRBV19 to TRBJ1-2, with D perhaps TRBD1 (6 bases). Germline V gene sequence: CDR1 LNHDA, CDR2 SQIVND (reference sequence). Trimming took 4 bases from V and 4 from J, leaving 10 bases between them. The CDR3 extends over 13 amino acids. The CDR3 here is CASSTTGLYGYTF. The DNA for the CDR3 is TGTGCCAGTAGTACGACAGGCCTCTATGGCTACACCTTC.

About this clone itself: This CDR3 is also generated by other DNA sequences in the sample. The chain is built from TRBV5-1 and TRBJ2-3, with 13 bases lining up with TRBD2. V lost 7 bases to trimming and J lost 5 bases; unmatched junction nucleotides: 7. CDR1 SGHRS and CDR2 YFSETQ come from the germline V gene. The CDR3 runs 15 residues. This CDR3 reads CASGGLAGVGDTQYF. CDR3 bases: TGCGCCAGCGGAGGACTAGCGGGAGTAGGAGATACGCAGTATTTT.

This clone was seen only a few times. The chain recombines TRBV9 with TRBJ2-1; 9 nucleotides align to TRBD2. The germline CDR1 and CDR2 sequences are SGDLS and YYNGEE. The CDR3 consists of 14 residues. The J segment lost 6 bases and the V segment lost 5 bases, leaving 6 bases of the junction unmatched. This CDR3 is CASSFSSGSNEQFF. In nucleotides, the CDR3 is TGTGCCAGCAGTTTCAGTAGCGGGAGCAATGAGCAGTTCTTC.

The DNA of the CDR3 is TGTGCCAGCAGCTCCCGGGACAGATCTGCCACCGGGGAGCTGTTTTTT. It translates to CASSSRDRSATGELFF. The chain recombines TRBV11-3 with TRBJ2-2, with 7 bases fitting TRBD1. The V gene end was trimmed by 4 bases and the J gene end by 4 bases; junction bases not matched to a gene: 9. The CDR3 has 16 amino acids. Germline V gene lookup returns CDR1 SGHNT and CDR2 YENEEA.

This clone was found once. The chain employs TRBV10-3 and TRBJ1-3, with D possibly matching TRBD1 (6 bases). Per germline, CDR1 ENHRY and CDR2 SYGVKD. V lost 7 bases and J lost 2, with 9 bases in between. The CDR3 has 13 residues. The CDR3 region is CAIKTGPGNTIYF. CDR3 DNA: TGTGCCATCAAGACAGGCCCTGGAAACACCATATATTTT.

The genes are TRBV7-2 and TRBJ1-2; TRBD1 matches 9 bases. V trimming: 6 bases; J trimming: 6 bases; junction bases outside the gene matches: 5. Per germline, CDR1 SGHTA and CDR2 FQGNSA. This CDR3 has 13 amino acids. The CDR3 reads CASRRGQGNGYTF. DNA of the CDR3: TGTGCCAGCAGAAGAGGACAGGGGAATGGCTACACCTTC.

The CDR3 protein is CAIPGTSGQETQYF. The CDR3 DNA is TGTGCCATTCCCGGGACTAGCGGCCAAGAGACCCAGTACTTC. The chain uses TRBV7-9 and TRBJ2-5, with 11 bases matching TRBD2. Germline CDR1 SEHNR, CDR2 FQNEAQ (reference sequence). V lost 10 bases and J lost 1; bases outside the gene matches: 5. The CDR3 length is 14 residues.

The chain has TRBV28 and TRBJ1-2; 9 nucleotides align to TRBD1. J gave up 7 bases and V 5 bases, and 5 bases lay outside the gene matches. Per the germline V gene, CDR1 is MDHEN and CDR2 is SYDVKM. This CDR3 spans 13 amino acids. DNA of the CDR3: TGTGCCAGCAGTCCGGGACAGGGTGGTGGCTACACCTTC. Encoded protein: CASSPGQGGGYTF.

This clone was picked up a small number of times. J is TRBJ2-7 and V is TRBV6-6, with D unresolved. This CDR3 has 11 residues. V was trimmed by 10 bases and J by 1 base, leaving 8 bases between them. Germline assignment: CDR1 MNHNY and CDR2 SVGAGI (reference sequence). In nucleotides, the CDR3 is TGTGCCACCGGTCTATCCTACGAGCAGTACTTC. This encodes CATGLSYEQYF.